This T cell receptor (beta chain) was found in a study of T cell repertoires in cytomegalovirus infection. For the study at large: Signatures in public TCR beta sequences pointed to both CMV infection and matching HLA type.

TCRdb used MiXCR to reprocess the reads, holding one entry per CDR3 protein. This sample carries fewer than 400,000 distinct CDR3 sequences, 15% to 20% of them seen once, and the ten largest clones take approximately 10%. This clonotype showed up many times. This receptor was identified in a human donor in good health (CMV status not recorded). Some clones in this sample may be carry-over from other donors' samples. The material sequenced was PBMCs.

The CDR3 DNA follows: TGTGCCAGCAGCTTGGGCATGCGGCGGACGAAACCATACGAGCAGTACTTC. Residues: CASSLGMRRTKPYEQYF. The V and J genes are TRBV7-8 and TRBJ2-7; D is undetermined. Germline V gene sequence: CDR1 SGHVS, CDR2 FQNEAQ. V was cut by 3 bases and J by 4 bases, with 22 bases left in between. The CDR3 covers 17 residues. The complete variable domain, with remaining parts taken from reference TRBV7-8 and TRBJ2-7, reads GAGVSQSPRYKVAKRGQDVALRCDPISGHVSLFWYQQALGQGPEFLTYFQNEAQLDKSGLPSDRFFAERPEGSVSTLKIQRTQQEDSAVYLCASSLGMRRTKPYEQYFGPGTRLTVT.